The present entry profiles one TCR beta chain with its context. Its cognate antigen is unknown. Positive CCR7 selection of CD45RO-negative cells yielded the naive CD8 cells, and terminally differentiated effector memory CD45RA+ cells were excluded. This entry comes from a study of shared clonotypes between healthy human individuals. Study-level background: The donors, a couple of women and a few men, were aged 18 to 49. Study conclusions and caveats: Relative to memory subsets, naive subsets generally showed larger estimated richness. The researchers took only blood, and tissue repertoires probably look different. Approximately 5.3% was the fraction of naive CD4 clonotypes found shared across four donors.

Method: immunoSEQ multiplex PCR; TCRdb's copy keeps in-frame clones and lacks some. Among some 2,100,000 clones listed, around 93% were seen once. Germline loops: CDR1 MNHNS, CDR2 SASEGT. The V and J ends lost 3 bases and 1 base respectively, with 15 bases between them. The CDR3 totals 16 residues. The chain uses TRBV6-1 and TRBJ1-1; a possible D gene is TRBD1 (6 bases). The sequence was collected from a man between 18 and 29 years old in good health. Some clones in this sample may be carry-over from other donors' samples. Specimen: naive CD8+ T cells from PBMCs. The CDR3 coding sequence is TGTGCCAGCAGTGATTGGGGGGGGCCCGCGAACACTGAAGCTTTCTTT. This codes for CASSDWGGPANTEAFF.